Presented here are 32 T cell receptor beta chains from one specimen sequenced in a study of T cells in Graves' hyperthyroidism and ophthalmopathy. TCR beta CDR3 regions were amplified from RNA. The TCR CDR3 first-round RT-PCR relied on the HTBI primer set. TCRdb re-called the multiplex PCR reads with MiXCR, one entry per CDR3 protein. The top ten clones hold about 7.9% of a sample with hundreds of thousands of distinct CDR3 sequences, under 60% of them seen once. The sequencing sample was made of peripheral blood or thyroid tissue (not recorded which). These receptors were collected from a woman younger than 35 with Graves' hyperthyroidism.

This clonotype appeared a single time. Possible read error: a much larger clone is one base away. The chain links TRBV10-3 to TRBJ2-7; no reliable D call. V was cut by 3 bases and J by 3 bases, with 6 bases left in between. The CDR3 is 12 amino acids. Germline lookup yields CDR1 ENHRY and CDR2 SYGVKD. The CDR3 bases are TGTGCCATCAGTGACAGTCTCTACGAGCAGTACTTC. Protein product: CAISDSLYEQYF.

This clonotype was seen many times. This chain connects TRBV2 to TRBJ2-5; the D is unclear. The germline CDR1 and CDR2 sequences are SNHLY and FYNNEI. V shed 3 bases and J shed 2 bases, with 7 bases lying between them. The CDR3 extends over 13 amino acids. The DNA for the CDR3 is TGTGCCAGCAGTGAGTCAGCGCAAGAGACCCAGTACTTC. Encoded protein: CASSESAQETQYF.

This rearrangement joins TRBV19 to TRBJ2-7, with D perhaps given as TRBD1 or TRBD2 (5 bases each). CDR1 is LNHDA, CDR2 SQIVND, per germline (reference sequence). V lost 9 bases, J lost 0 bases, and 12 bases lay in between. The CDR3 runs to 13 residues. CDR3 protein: CASLGEPSYEQYF. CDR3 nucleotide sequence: TGTGCCAGCCTAGGGGAGCCCTCCTACGAGCAGTACTTC.

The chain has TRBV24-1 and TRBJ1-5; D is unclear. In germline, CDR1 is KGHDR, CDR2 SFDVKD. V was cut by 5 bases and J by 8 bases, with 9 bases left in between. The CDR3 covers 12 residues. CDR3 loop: CATSASSEPQHF. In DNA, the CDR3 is TGTGCCACCAGTGCTAGTTCTGAGCCCCAGCATTTT.

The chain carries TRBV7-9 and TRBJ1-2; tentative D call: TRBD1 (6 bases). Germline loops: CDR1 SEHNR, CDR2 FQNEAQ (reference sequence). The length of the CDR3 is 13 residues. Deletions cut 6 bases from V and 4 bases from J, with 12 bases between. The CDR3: CASSQGIGYGYTF. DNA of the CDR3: TGTGCCAGCAGTCAGGGGATCGGCTATGGCTACACCTTC.

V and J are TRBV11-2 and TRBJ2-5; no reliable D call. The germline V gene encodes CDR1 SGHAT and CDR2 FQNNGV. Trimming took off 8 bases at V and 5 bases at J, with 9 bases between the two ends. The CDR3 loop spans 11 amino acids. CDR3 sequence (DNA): TGTGCCAGCCACCTGCGGGAGACCCAGTACTTC. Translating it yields CASHLRETQYF. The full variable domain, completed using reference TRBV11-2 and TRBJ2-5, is EAGVAQSPRYKIIEKRQSVAFWCNPISGHATLYWYQQILGQGPKLLIQFQNNGVVDDSQLPKDRFSAERLKGVDSTLKIQPAKLEDSAVYLCASHLRETQYFGPGTRLLVL.

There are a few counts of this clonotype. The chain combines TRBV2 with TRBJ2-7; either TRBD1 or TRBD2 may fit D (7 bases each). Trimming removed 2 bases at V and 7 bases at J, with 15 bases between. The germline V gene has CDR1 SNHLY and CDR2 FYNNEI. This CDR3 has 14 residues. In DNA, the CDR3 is TGTGCCAGCAGTGAACAGGGGGGGAAGAGGGAGCAGTACTTC. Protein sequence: CASSEQGGKREQYF.

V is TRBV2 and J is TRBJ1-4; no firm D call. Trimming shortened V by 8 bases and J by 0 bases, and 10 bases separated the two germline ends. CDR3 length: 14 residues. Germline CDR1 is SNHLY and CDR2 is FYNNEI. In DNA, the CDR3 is TGTGCCAGCGGGAAACAGTCAACTAATGAAAAACTGTTTTTT. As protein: CASGKQSTNEKLFF.

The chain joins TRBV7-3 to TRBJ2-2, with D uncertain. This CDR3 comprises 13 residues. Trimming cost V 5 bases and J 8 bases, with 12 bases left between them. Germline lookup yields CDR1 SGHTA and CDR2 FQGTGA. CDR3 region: CASSLSLTGELFF. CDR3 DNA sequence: TGTGCCAGCAGCCTATCTTTAACAGGGGAGCTGTTTTTT.

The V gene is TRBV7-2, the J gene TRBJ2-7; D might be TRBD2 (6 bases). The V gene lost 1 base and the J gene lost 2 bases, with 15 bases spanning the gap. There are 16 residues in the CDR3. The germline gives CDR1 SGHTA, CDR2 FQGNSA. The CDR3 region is CASSLGLGTPPYEQYF. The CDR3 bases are TGTGCCAGCAGCTTAGGCCTCGGGACTCCACCCTACGAGCAGTACTTC.

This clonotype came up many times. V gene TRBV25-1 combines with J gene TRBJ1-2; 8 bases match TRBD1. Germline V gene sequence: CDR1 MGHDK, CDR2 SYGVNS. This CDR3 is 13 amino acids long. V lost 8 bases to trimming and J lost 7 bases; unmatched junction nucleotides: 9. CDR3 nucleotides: TGTGCCAGCGTTGAGCGGACAGGGACTGGCTACACCTTC. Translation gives CASVERTGTGYTF.

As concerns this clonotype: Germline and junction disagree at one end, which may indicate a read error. CDR3: CASSPVVPGLYGYTF. CDR3 sequence (DNA): TGCGCCAGCAGCCCCGTAGTCCCGGGCCTCTATGGCTACACCTTC. The chain couples TRBV7-3 to TRBJ1-2; D unresolved. Per germline, CDR1 SGHTA and CDR2 FQGTGA. This CDR3 spans 15 amino acids. The variable domain in full, completed from reference TRBV7-3 and TRBJ1-2, reads GAGVSQTPSNKVTEKGKYVELRCDPISGHTALYWYRQSLGQGPEFLIYFQGTGAADDSGLPNDRFFAVRPEGSVSTLKIQRTERGDSAVYLCASSPVVPGLYGYTFGSGTRLTVV.

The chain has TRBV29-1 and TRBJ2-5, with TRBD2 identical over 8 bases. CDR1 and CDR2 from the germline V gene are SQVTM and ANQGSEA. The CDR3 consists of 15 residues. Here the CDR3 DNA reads TGCAGATCCCGCTGGGGAAGCGGGAGCCAAGAGACCCAGTACTTC. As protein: CRSRWGSGSQETQYF.

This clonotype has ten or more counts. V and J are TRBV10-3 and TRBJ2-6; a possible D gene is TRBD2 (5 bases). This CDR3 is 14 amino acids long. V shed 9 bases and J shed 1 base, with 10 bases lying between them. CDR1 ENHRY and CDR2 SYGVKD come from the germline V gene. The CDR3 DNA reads TGTGCCATTCCACGAGGGTCTGGGGCCAACGTCCTGACTTTC. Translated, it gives CAIPRGSGANVLTF.

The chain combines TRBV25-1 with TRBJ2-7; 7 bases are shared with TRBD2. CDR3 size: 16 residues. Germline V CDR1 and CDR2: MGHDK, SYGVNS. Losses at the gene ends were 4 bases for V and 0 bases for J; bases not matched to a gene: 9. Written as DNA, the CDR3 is TGTGCCAGCAGTGGAGCGGGGACCCTCAGCTCCTACGAGCAGTACTTC. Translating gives CASSGAGTLSSYEQYF.

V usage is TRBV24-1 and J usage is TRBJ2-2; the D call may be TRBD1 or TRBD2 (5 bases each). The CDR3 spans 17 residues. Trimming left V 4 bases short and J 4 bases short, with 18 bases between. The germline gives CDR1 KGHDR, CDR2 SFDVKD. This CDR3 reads CATSDWNAGSGTGELFF. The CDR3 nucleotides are TGTGCCACCAGTGACTGGAACGCAGGGAGTGGCACCGGGGAGCTGTTTTTT.

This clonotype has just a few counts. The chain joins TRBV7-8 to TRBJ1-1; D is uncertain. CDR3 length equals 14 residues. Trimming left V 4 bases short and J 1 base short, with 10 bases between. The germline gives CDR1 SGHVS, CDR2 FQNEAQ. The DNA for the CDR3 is TGTGCCAGCAGCTCGCAGGTTACGAACACTGAAGCTTTCTTT. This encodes CASSSQVTNTEAFF.

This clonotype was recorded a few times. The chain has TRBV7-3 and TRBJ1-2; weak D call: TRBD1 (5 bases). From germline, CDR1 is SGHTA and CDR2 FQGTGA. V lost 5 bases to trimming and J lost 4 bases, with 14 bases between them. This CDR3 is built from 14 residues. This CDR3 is CASSPHRDAYGYTF. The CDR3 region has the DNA TGTGCCAGCAGCCCCCACCGGGACGCCTATGGCTACACCTTC.

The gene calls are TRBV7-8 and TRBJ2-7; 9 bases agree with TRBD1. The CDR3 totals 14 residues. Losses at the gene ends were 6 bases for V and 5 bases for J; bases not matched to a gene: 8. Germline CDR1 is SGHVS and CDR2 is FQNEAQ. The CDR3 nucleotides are TGTGCCAGCAGTTTTGGGACAGGGAACCACGAGCAGTACTTC. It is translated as CASSFGTGNHEQYF.

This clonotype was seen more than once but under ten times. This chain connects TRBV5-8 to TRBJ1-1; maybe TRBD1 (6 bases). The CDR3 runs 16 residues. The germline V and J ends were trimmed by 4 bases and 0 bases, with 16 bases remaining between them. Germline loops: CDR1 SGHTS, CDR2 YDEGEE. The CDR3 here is CASSNFPRQVNTEAFF. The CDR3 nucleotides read TGTGCCAGCAGCAACTTCCCGCGACAGGTGAACACTGAAGCTTTCTTT.

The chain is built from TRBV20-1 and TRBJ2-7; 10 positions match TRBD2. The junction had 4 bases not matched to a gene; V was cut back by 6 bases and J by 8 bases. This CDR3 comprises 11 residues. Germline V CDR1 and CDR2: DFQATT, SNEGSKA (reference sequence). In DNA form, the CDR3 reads TGCAGTGCAGGGACTAGCGAAAAGCAGTACTTC. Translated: CSAGTSEKQYF.

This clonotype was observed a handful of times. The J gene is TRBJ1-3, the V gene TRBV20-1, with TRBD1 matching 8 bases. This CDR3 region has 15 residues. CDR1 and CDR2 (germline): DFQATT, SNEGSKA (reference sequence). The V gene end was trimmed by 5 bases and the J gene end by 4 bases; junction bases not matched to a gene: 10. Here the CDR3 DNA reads TGCAGTGCTTTCAAGGACAGGGCGAGCGGAAACACCATATATTTT. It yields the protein CSAFKDRASGNTIYF.

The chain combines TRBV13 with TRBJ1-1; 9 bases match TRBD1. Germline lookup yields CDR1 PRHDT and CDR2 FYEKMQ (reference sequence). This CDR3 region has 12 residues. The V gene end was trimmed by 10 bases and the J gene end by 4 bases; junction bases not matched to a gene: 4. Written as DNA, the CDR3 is TGTGCCACTTTGACAGGGGGCACTGAAGCTTTCTTT. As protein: CATLTGGTEAFF.

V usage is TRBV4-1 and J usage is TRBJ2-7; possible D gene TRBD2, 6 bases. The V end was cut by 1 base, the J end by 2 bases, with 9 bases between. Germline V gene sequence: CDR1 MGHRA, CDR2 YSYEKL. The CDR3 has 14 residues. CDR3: CASSQVAGTYEQYF. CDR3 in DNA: TGCGCCAGCAGCCAAGTTGCGGGGACCTACGAGCAGTACTTC.

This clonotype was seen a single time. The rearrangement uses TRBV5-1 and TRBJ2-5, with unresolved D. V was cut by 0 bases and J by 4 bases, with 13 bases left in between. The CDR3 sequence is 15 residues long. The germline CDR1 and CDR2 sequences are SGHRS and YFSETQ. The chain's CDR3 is CASSLDVNIRETQYF. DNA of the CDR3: TGCGCCAGCAGCTTGGATGTGAACATACGAGAGACCCAGTACTTC.

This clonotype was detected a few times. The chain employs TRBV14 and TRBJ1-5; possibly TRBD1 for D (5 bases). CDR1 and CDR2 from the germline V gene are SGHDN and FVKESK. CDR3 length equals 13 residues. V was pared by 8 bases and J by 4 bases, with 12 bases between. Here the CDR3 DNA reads TGTGCCAGCCCCGGGGGTGCGAATCAGCCCCAGCATTTT. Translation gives CASPGGANQPQHF.

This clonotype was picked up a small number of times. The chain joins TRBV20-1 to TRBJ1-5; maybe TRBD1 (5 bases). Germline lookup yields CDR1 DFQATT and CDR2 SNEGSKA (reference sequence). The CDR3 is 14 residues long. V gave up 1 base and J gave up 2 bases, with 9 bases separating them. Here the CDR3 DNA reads TGCAGTGCTAGAGGGGGCGGTGGCAATCAGCCCCAGCATTTT. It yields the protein CSARGGGGNQPQHF.

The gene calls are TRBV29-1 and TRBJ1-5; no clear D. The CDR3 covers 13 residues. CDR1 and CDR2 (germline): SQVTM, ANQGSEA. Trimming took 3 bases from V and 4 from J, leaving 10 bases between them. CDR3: CSVELGMNQPQHF. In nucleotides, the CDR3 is TGCAGCGTTGAGCTCGGGATGAATCAGCCCCAGCATTTT.

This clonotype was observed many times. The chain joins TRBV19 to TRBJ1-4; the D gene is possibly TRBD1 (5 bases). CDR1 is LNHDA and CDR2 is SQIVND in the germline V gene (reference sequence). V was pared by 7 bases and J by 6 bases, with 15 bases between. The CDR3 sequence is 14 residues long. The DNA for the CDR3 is TGTGCCAGTAAAAACAGGCGATGGGATGAAAAACTGTTTTTT. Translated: CASKNRRWDEKLFF.

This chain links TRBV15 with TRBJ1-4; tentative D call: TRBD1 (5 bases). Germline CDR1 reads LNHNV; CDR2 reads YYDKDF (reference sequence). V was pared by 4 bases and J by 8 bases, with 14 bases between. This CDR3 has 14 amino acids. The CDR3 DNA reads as TGTGCCACCAGCATCCCGGGGGTGGTCGAAAAACTGTTTTTT. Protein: CATSIPGVVEKLFF. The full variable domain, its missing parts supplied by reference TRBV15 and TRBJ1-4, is DAMVIQNPRYQVTQFGKPVTLSCSQTLNHNVMYWYQQKSSQAPKLLFHYYDKDFNNEADTPDNFQSRRPNTSFCFLDIRSPGLGDTAMYLCATSIPGVVEKLFFGSGTQLSVL.

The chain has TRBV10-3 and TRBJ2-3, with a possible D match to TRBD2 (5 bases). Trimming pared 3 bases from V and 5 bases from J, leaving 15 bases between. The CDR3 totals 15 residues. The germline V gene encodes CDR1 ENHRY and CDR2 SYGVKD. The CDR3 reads CAISDGWGEGDTQYF. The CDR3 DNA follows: TGTGCCATCAGTGACGGATGGGGTGAGGGAGATACGCAGTATTTT.

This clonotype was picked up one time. For the CDR3, the DNA is TGTGCCAGCAGGGAGACAGCTGGAAACACCATATATTTT. Its translation is CASRETAGNTIYF. The rearrangement links TRBV6-1 to TRBJ1-3; maybe TRBD1 (5 bases). This CDR3 comprises 13 residues. The germline V gene encodes CDR1 MNHNS and CDR2 SASEGT. V gave up 6 bases and J gave up 2 bases, with 8 bases separating them.